This entry lists 31 T cell receptor beta chains sequenced from one sample in a study of blood T cell repertoires in COVID-19. TCRdb's copy holds only in-frame clones and misses some; the assay was immunoSEQ multiplex PCR. The repertoire has 70,000 to 90,000 clones, approximately 79% of them found once; the top ten carry approximately 10%. The sequencing input was peripheral blood. These receptor sequences come from a man between 65 and 80 years old with acute or convalescent COVID-19.

V usage is TRBV3-1 (or the pseudogene TRBV3-2) and J usage is TRBJ1-2; D gene ambiguous. V was pared by 3 bases and J by 7 bases, with 12 bases between. CDR1 is LGHDT and CDR2 is YNNKEL in the germline V gene (reference sequence). The CDR3 contains 13 residues. The CDR3 sequence: CASSHGHLAGYTF. The CDR3 DNA is TGTGCCAGCAGCCACGGGCACCTAGCTGGCTACACCTTC.

The V call is TRBV11-2, the J call TRBJ2-5, with TRBD2 matching 7 bases. J gave up 4 bases and V 5 bases, and 10 bases lay outside the gene matches. The CDR3 sequence is 15 residues long. Germline-derived CDR1 and CDR2 are SGHAT and FQNNGV. This chain's CDR3 is CASSPYAGRVETQYF. The CDR3 nucleotides are TGTGCCAGCAGCCCATATGCGGGGAGGGTAGAGACCCAGTACTTC.

This rearrangement joins TRBV16 to TRBJ1-1, with D perhaps matching TRBD1 (6 bases). Trimming pared 0 bases from V and 3 bases from J, leaving 8 bases between. The germline V gene has CDR1 KGHSY and CDR2 FQNENV. This CDR3 is built from 14 residues. The DNA for the CDR3 is TGTGCCAGCAGCCAATCGGACAGTGACACTGAAGCTTTCTTT. Translated, it gives CASSQSDSDTEAFF.

This clone was counted only a few times. CDR3 coding DNA: TGTGCCAGCAGTGAACGGCAGCCTAGCTCCTATAATTCACCCCTCCACTTT. Translation: CASSERQPSSYNSPLHF. The chain joins TRBV6-1 to TRBJ1-6; D is ambiguous. The CDR3 sequence is 17 residues long. Looked up from germline, CDR1 is MNHNS and CDR2 is SASEGT. Trimming removed 2 bases from V and 0 bases from J, with 11 bases in between.

The V gene is TRBV5-6, the J gene TRBJ2-7; D might be TRBD1 (5 bases). The CDR3 spans 13 residues. Germline V gives CDR1 SGHDT, CDR2 YYEEEE. V was shortened by 6 bases and J by 3 bases, with 13 bases between the two germline ends. CDR3 nucleotide sequence: TGTGCCAGCAACTTCGCAGGGAACTACGAGCAGTACGTC. Its translation is CASNFAGNYEQYV.

V is TRBV18 and J is TRBJ2-2, with D tentatively TRBD2 (6 bases). CDR3 length equals 15 residues. Deletions cut 3 bases from V and 4 bases from J, with 12 bases between. The germline V gene has CDR1 KGHSH and CDR2 LQKENI. DNA for the CDR3: TGTGCCAGCTCACCCCTCCCCGGGGGCACCGGGGAGCTGTTTTTT. Protein sequence: CASSPLPGGTGELFF. The full variable domain, with the rest looked up from reference TRBV18 and TRBJ2-2, is NAGVMQNPRHLVRRRGQEARLRCSPMKGHSHVYWYRQLPEEGLKFMVYLQKENIIDESGMPKERFSAEFPKEGPSILRIQQVVRGDSAAYFCASSPLPGGTGELFFGEGSRLTVL.

The chain is built from TRBV5-8 and TRBJ1-5; D is possibly TRBD1 (6 bases). The CDR3 extends over 15 amino acids. CDR1 SGHTS and CDR2 YDEGEE come from the germline V gene. The V gene lost 4 bases and the J gene lost 0 bases, with 11 bases spanning the gap. DNA of the CDR3: TGTGCCAGCAGCGGCGGACAGCTTAGCAATCAGCCCCAGCATTTT. Amino acids: CASSGGQLSNQPQHF. Full variable domain (outside the CDR3, taken from reference TRBV5-8 and TRBJ1-5): EAGVTQSPTHLIKTRGQQATLRCSPISGHTSVYWYQQALGLGLQFLLWYDEGEERNRGNFPPRFSGRQFPNYSSELNVNALELEDSALYLCASSGGQLSNQPQHFGDGTRLSIL.

The V gene is TRBV12-3 or TRBV12-4, the J gene TRBJ2-7; TRBD1 is a possible D gene (5 bases). This CDR3 is 13 amino acids long. V was trimmed by 8 bases and J by 3 bases, leaving 14 bases between them. CDR3 coding DNA: TGTGCCAGCGGGGCCCCGGATAGCTACGAGCAGTACTTC. Translating it yields CASGAPDSYEQYF.

This clone was found a few times. J is TRBJ1-6 and V is TRBV5-5; TRBD1 matches at 11 bases. With 3 bases clipped from V and 8 bases from J, the junction kept 4 bases outside the gene matches. The germline gives CDR1 SGHKS, CDR2 YYEKEE (reference sequence). The CDR3 extends over 15 amino acids. CDR3 DNA sequence: TGTGCCAGCAGCTCCGGGACAGGGGGTGATTCACCCCTCCACTTT. Translated, it gives CASSSGTGGDSPLHF. The whole variable domain, filled in from reference TRBV5-5 and TRBJ1-6, reads DAGVTQSPTHLIKTRGQQVTLRCSPISGHKSVSWYQQVLGQGPQFIFQYYEKEERGRGNFPDRFSARQFPNYSSELNVNALLLGDSALYLCASSSGTGGDSPLHFGNGTRLTVT.

The gene calls are TRBV27 and TRBJ2-1; D is ambiguous. The CDR3 is made up of 14 amino acids. Germline CDR1 MNHEY, CDR2 SMNVEV (reference sequence). With 6 bases removed from V and 7 bases from J, the gap between germline ends came to 16 bases. CDR3 nucleotide sequence: TGTGCCAGCAGGGGTAGGCCCCTCAGGAATGAGCAGTTCTTC. Translating it yields CASRGRPLRNEQFF.

V gene TRBV6-5 combines with J gene TRBJ2-5, with a possible D match to TRBD1 (5 bases). The CDR3 covers 13 residues. Germline-derived CDR1 and CDR2 are MNHEY and SVGAGI. Trimming removed 6 bases at V and 1 base at J, with 9 bases between. In DNA, the CDR3 is TGTGCCAGCAGCAGACAGAGCCAAGAGACCCAGTACTTC. It is translated as CASSRQSQETQYF.

The J gene is TRBJ2-1, the V gene TRBV7-9; TRBD1 agrees at 8 bases. With 5 bases clipped from V and 6 bases from J, the junction kept 6 bases outside the gene matches. The CDR3 length is 14 residues. Germline CDR1 is SEHNR and CDR2 is FQNEAQ (reference sequence). Here the CDR3 DNA reads TGTGCCAGCAGCAGAGGAACAGGGGGCAATGAGCAGTTCTTC. Amino acids: CASSRGTGGNEQFF.

The chain carries TRBV19 and TRBJ1-3; 8 nucleotides align to TRBD1. The CDR3 covers 13 residues. CDR1 LNHDA and CDR2 SQIVND come from the germline V gene (reference sequence). J was trimmed by 0 bases and V by 8 bases; bases with no gene match: 0. The CDR3 here is CASGTGSGNTIYF. The CDR3 DNA reads TGTGCCAGTGGGACAGGCTCTGGAAACACCATATATTTT.

This clone was seen once. The rearrangement joins TRBV6-2 or TRBV6-3 to TRBJ1-2, with D uncertain. The germline V gene encodes CDR1 MNHEY and CDR2 SVGEGT. Trimming left V 4 bases short and J 0 bases short, with 12 bases between. The CDR3 is 15 amino acids. Here the CDR3 DNA reads TGTGCCAGCAGTTTACTCAGGAAGACTAACTATGGCTACACCTTC. It codes for CASSLLRKTNYGYTF.

The chain employs TRBV11-2 and TRBJ2-1; 7 positions match TRBD2. The CDR3 loop spans 13 amino acids. Germline assignment: CDR1 SGHAT and CDR2 FQNNGV. V lost 4 bases and J lost 9; bases outside the gene matches: 6. The CDR3 DNA follows: TGTGCCAGCAGCTGGGAGCGGGGAGGTGAGCAGTTCTTC. It is translated as CASSWERGGEQFF.

The CDR3 DNA follows: TGTGCCAGCAGTCCGGGGACAGATACGCAGTATTTT. Its translation: CASSPGTDTQYF. This chain links TRBV12-3 or TRBV12-4 with TRBJ2-3; a possible D gene is TRBD2 (5 bases). The CDR3 runs 12 residues. Trimming pared 5 bases from V and 3 bases from J, leaving 6 bases between.

J is TRBJ1-2 and V is TRBV3-1 (or the pseudogene TRBV3-2); D possibly corresponds to TRBD1 (6 bases). The V gene lost 0 bases and the J gene lost 1 base, with 12 bases spanning the gap. The CDR3 is made up of 16 amino acids. The germline CDR1 and CDR2 sequences are LGHDT and YNNKEL (reference sequence). The CDR3 sequence: CASSQDTGYFNYGYTF. Here the CDR3 DNA reads TGTGCCAGCAGCCAAGATACAGGGTATTTTAACTATGGCTACACCTTC.

Here the CDR3 DNA reads TGCGCCAGCAGCCAACCAGTCAGTACTGAAGCTTTCTTT. It is translated as CASSQPVSTEAFF. The V gene is TRBV4-1, the J gene TRBJ1-1; D is unclear. The CDR3 length is 13 residues. The germline V and J ends were trimmed by 2 bases and 5 bases, with 9 bases remaining between them. CDR1 is MGHRA, CDR2 YSYEKL, per germline.

This clone was seen a handful of times. The chain joins TRBV6-6 to TRBJ2-3, with a weak D call TRBD2 (6 bases). Deletions cut 7 bases from V and 2 bases from J, with 16 bases between. The germline V gene has CDR1 MNHNY and CDR2 SVGAGI (reference sequence). The CDR3 covers 15 residues. CDR3 bases: TGTGCCAGCAATGAGGGGCCGGGGGACACAGATACGCAGTATTTT. Translating it yields CASNEGPGDTDTQYF.

The chain employs TRBV9 and TRBJ2-5; 7 positions match TRBD2. There are 15 residues in the CDR3. Germline CDR1 and CDR2: SGDLS and YYNGEE. J gave up 6 bases and V 0 bases, and 8 bases lay outside the gene matches. CDR3 DNA: TGTGCCAGCAGCGTAGCTTCGTCTAGCGGACAGACCCAGTACTTC. This gives the protein CASSVASSSGQTQYF.

The rearrangement links TRBV19 to TRBJ1-1, with a possible D match to TRBD1 (5 bases). Germline CDR1 is LNHDA and CDR2 is SQIVND (reference sequence). This CDR3 region has 13 residues. Trimming removed 4 bases from V and 2 bases from J, with 8 bases in between. The CDR3: CASSTDTNTEAFF. CDR3 DNA sequence: TGTGCCAGTAGTACGGACACAAACACTGAAGCTTTCTTT.

This clone was seen a single time. The V gene is TRBV5-1, the J gene TRBJ1-6; the D is unclear. The germline CDR1 and CDR2 sequences are SGHRS and YFSETQ. There are 15 residues in the CDR3. V shed 4 bases and J shed 7 bases, with 15 bases lying between them. The CDR3 loop reads CASSPQSDGNSPLHF. CDR3 in DNA: TGCGCCAGCAGCCCACAGTCAGATGGCAATTCACCCCTCCACTTT.

The rearrangement links TRBV2 to TRBJ1-3; 11 bases are a match to TRBD1. Germline lookup yields CDR1 SNHLY and CDR2 FYNNEI. J lost 8 bases, V lost 9 bases, and 15 bases had no gene match. This CDR3 is 16 amino acids long. Here the CDR3 reads CARSKPGTGGTDTIYF. The CDR3 bases are TGTGCCAGATCAAAACCCGGGACAGGGGGAACAGACACCATATATTTT.

The chain combines TRBV3-1 (or the pseudogene TRBV3-2) with TRBJ1-2; D is perhaps TRBD1 (6 bases). Between the trimmed V and J ends, which lost 4 bases and 8 bases, there was a span of 11 bases. CDR1 LGHDT and CDR2 YNNKEL come from the germline V gene (reference sequence). This CDR3 is built from 12 residues. The CDR3 is CASSPNRVGYTF. In DNA form, the CDR3 reads TGTGCCAGCAGCCCAAACAGGGTAGGCTACACCTTC.

The chain uses TRBV28 and TRBJ2-1; perhaps TRBD2 as D (5 bases). Per germline, CDR1 MDHEN and CDR2 SYDVKM. The CDR3 runs to 12 residues. Trimming left V 6 bases short and J 12 bases short, with 15 bases between. CDR3 in DNA: TGTGCCAGCAGAAGTGAGGGATTTGTGCAGTTCTTC. Its translation: CASRSEGFVQFF.

This sequence joins TRBV6-6 and TRBJ1-4; TRBD1 matches 9 bases. From germline, CDR1 is MNHNY and CDR2 SVGAGI (reference sequence). This CDR3 comprises 14 residues. The ends lost 7 bases at V and 7 bases at J; junction bases unmatched: 7. The CDR3 bases are TGTGCCAGCACCGACAGGGGGTCAATTGAAAAACTGTTTTTT. Protein: CASTDRGSIEKLFF.

The V and J genes are TRBV9 and TRBJ2-5; 12 nucleotides align to TRBD2. Looked up from germline, CDR1 is SGDLS and CDR2 is YYNGEE. V trimming: 4 bases; J trimming: 1 base; junction bases outside the gene matches: 5. The CDR3 runs to 16 residues. CDR3: CASSPRLAGVQETQYF. The CDR3 DNA reads TGTGCCAGCAGCCCCCGACTAGCGGGGGTCCAAGAGACCCAGTACTTC.

The chain joins TRBV3-1 (or the pseudogene TRBV3-2) to TRBJ2-3; TRBD1 is a possible D gene (6 bases). With 4 bases removed from V and 2 bases from J, the gap between germline ends came to 13 bases. The germline V gene encodes CDR1 LGHDT and CDR2 YNNKEL (reference sequence). The CDR3 is 15 amino acids. The CDR3 DNA reads TGTGCCAGCAGCCGCGGACAGCTAAACACAGATACGCAGTATTTT. It yields the protein CASSRGQLNTDTQYF.

This rearrangement joins TRBV2 to TRBJ2-7; 7 bases fit TRBD2. CDR3 length equals 12 residues. Unmatched junction bases numbered 5, after V lost 5 bases and J lost 7 bases. The germline CDR1 and CDR2 sequences are SNHLY and FYNNEI. CDR3 DNA: TGTGCCAGCAGTTTTGGGGAGGGGGAGCAGTACGTC. Protein sequence: CASSFGEGEQYV.

The chain links TRBV11-1 to TRBJ1-2, with D uncertain. The germline V and J ends were trimmed by 1 base and 7 bases, with 10 bases remaining between them. CDR3 length: 13 amino acids. Germline CDR1 and CDR2: SGHAT and FQDESV (reference sequence). The CDR3 region has the DNA TGTGCCAGCAGCTTAGAGAGGGCTGGTGGCTACACCTTC. Its protein is CASSLERAGGYTF.

This rearrangement joins TRBV7-2 to TRBJ2-3; D is undetermined. Germline loops: CDR1 SGHTA, CDR2 FQGNSA. V was clipped by 5 bases and J by 3 bases, with 6 bases between them. This CDR3 has 12 amino acids. As DNA, the CDR3 is TGTGCCAGCAGCGTCATGACAGATACGCAGTATTTT. This encodes CASSVMTDTQYF.